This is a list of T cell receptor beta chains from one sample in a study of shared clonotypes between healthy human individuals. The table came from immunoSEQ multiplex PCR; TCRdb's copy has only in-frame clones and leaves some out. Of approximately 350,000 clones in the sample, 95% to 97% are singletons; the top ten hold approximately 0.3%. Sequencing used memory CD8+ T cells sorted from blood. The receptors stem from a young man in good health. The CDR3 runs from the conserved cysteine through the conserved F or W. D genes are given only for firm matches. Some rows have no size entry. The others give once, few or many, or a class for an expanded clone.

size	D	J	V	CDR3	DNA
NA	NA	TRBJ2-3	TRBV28	CASSLTGTFSTDTQYF	TGTGCCAGCAGTTTAACCGGGACTTTTAGCACAGATACGCAGTATTTT
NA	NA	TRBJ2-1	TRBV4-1	CASSQETGRRSSYNEQFF	TGCGCCAGCAGCCAAGAAACGGGCCGTAGGAGCTCCTACAATGAGCAGTTCTTC
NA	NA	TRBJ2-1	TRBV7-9	CASSTWDAHSYNEQFF	TGTGCCAGCAGCACCTGGGACGCCCATTCCTACAATGAGCAGTTCTTC
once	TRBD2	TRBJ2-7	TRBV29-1	CSVGQRENEQYF	TGCAGCGTTGGGCAGCGGGAGAACGAGCAGTACTTC
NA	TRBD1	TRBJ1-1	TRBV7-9	CASSHRGLTEAFF	TGTGCCAGCAGCCACAGGGGTCTCACTGAAGCTTTCTTT
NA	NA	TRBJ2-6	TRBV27	CASSPSGANVLTF	TGTGCCAGCAGTCCCTCTGGGGCCAACGTCCTGACTTTC
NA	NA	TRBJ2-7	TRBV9	CASSVDPFPQGSYEQYF	TGTGCCAGCAGCGTAGACCCTTTTCCCCAGGGGTCCTACGAGCAGTACTTC
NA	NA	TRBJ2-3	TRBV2	CASKGFPTDTQYF	TGTGCCAGCAAGGGTTTCCCCACAGATACGCAGTATTTT
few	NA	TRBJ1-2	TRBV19	CASSIDRLYGYTF	TGTGCCAGTAGTATCGACAGGCTCTATGGCTACACCTTC
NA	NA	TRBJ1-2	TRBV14	CASSQELGYGYTF	TGTGCCAGCAGCCAAGAGTTGGGGTATGGCTACACCTTC
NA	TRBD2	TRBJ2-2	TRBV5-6	CASSSGLAGGLNTGELFF	TGTGCCAGCAGCTCGGGACTAGCGGGAGGGCTGAACACCGGGGAGCTGTTTTTT
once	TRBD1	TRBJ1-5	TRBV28	CATLPGTVSNQPQHF	TGTGCCACCCTCCCCGGGACAGTTAGCAATCAGCCCCAGCATTTT
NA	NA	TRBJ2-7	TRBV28	CASSPLAVSYEQYF	TGTGCCAGCAGTCCATTAGCGGTCTCCTACGAGCAGTACTTC
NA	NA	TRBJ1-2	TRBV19	CASSIGNSHYGYTF	TGTGCCAGTAGTATAGGTAACAGTCACTATGGCTACACCTTC
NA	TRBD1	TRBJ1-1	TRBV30	CAWRTGRKGTEAFF	TGTGCCTGGCGGACAGGGAGGAAGGGAACTGAAGCTTTCTTT
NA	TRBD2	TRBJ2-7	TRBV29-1	CSVTRLAGNEQYF	TGCAGCGTTACTCGACTAGCGGGAAACGAGCAGTACTTC
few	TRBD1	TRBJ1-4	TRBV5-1	CASSLEGAWNEKLFF	TGCGCCAGCAGCCTAGAGGGGGCTTGGAATGAAAAACTGTTTTTT
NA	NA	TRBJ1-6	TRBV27	CASSFRALSSYNSPLHF	TGTGCCAGCAGTTTTCGGGCGTTAAGCTCCTATAATTCACCCCTCCACTTT
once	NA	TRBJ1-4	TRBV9	CASSVGEQGREKLFF	TGTGCCAGCAGCGTAGGGGAACAGGGTAGAGAAAAACTGTTTTTT
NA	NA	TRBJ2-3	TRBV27	CASSHWESTDTQYF	TGTGCCAGCAGCCATTGGGAGTCCACAGATACGCAGTATTTT
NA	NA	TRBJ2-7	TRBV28	CASSFFDREGEQYF	TGTGCCAGCAGTTTCTTCGACAGGGAGGGAGAGCAGTACTTC
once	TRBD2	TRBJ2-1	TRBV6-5	CASIPWLAGVNEQFF	TGTGCCAGCATTCCGTGGCTAGCGGGAGTCAATGAGCAGTTCTTC
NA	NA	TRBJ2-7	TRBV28	CASSLIASNEQYF	TGTGCCAGCAGTTTAATCGCTAGTAACGAGCAGTACTTC
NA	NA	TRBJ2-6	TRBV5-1	CASSQGSGANVLTF	TGCGCCAGCAGTCAGGGATCCGGGGCCAACGTCCTGACTTTC
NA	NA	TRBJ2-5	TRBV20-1	CSARLVETQYF	TGCAGTGCTAGACTGGTTGAGACCCAGTACTTC
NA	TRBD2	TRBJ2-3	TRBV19	CASSIWTSRTDTQYF	TGTGCCAGTAGTATTTGGACTAGTCGCACAGATACGCAGTATTTT
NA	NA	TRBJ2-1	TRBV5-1	CASSLAGVQYNEQFF	TGCGCCAGCAGCTTGGCCGGAGTTCAGTACAATGAGCAGTTCTTC
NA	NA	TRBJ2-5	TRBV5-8	CASSLLVRQETQYF	TGTGCCAGCAGCTTGCTGGTCAGACAAGAGACCCAGTACTTC
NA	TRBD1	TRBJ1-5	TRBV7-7	CASSYRGLQPQHF	TGTGCTAGCAGCTACAGGGGGCTTCAGCCCCAGCATTTT